This T cell receptor (beta chain) was obtained from a study of blood T cell repertoires in COVID-19. The wider study: The United States, Italy and Spain provided the acute and convalescent COVID-19 samples. Sample material is recorded as cDNA or gDNA derived from T cells, B-cell-depleted T cells, or PBMCs.

The CDR3 has 17 residues. From germline, CDR1 is KGHSH and CDR2 LQKENI. The J segment lost 5 bases and the V segment lost 2 bases, leaving 13 bases of the junction unmatched. As processed by the authors: Reference gene primers were amplified, and this amplification served to estimate nucleated cell counts. Sequencing used immunoSEQ multiplex PCR; TCRdb keeps in-frame clones, though not all of them. D and trimming were read from the DNA, whereas the V and J calls and clone size are those reported in that table. This sample carries approximately 530,000 clones, approximately 91% of them seen once, and the ten largest clones take roughly 7.4%.

The chain combines TRBV18 with TRBJ2-7; 9 nucleotides align to TRBD1. This TCR derives from a woman between 50 and 59 years old with COVID-19, enrolled during active disease. The specimen sequenced was peripheral blood. The CDR3 sequence: CASSPKEAGTGSHEQYF. The CDR3 nucleotides are TGTGCCAGCTCACCAAAGGAGGCCGGGACAGGGTCCCACGAGCAGTACTTC.